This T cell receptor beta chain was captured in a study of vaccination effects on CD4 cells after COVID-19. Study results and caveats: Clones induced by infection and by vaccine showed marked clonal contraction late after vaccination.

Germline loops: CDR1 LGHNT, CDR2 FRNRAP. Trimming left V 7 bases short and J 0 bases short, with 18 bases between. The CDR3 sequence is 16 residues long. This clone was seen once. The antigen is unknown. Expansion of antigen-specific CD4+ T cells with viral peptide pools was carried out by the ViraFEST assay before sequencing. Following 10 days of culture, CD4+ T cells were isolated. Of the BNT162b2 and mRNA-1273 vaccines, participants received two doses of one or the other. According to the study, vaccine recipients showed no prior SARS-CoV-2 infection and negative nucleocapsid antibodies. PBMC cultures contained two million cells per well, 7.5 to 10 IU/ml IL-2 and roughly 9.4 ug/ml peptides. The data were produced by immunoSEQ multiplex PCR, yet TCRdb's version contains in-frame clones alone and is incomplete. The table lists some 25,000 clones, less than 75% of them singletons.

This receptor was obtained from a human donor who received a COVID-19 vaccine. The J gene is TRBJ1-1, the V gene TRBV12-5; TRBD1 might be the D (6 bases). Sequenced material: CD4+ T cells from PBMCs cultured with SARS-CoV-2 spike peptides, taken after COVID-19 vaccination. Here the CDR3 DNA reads TGTGCTAGTGCCTACACAGGGAAATGGATGAACACTGAAGCTTTCTTT. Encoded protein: CASAYTGKWMNTEAFF.